The TCR beta chain described here comes from a study of blood T cell repertoires in COVID-19. Study-level information: Researchers got acute and convalescent COVID-19 samples from the United States, Italy and Spain. The cDNA or gDNA used as material had been derived from T cells, B-cell-depleted T cells, or PBMCs.

Authors' data handling: Amplified reference gene primers provided the basis for estimating nucleated cell counts. Method: immunoSEQ multiplex PCR; TCRdb's copy keeps in-frame clones and lacks some. V, J and clone size were drawn from that table, and D and trimming were deduced from the DNA. This sample has around 60,000 clones, with around 90% found just once. This clone appeared once. The CDR3 consists of 13 residues. V was clipped by 5 bases and J by 1 base, with 6 bases between them. This clonotype originated in a man aged 55 to 70 with active COVID-19. Sample: peripheral blood. The genes are TRBV12-3 or TRBV12-4 and TRBJ1-5, with D possibly matching TRBD1 (5 bases). CDR3 DNA sequence: TGTGCCAGCAGTCCAGGGAGCAATCAGCCCCAGCATTTT. Amino acid sequence: CASSPGSNQPQHF.